A single sample is the source of the 26 T cell receptor beta chains below, sequenced in a study of T cell responses to AZD1222 COVID-19 vaccine. Method: immunoSEQ multiplex PCR; TCRdb's copy keeps in-frame clones and lacks some. The sample lists about 100,000 clones; roughly 86% were seen once. The sample was peripheral blood, taken on day 0 of MenACWY control vaccination. Receptors were obtained from an adult in good health.

This clone was picked up a small number of times. This chain links TRBV7-2 with TRBJ2-1; the match to TRBD2 covers 7 bases. The CDR3 length is 16 residues. Trimming took 6 bases from V and 7 from J; bases not matched to a gene: 15. Germline V CDR1 and CDR2: SGHTA, FQGNSA. The CDR3 loop is CASSSDSGRLGNEQFF. The DNA for the CDR3 is TGTGCCAGCAGTTCAGATAGCGGGCGCTTGGGAAATGAGCAGTTCTTC. Full variable domain (outside the CDR3, taken from reference TRBV7-2 and TRBJ2-1): GAGVSQSPSNKVTEKGKDVELRCDPISGHTALYWYRQSLGQGLEFLIYFQGNSAPDKSGLPSDRFSAERTGGSVSTLTIQRTQQEDSAVYLCASSSDSGRLGNEQFFGPGTRLTVL.

This clone was detected a few times. The rearrangement joins TRBV7-9 to TRBJ1-1; tentative D call: TRBD1 (6 bases). Looked up from germline, CDR1 is SEHNR and CDR2 is FQNEAQ (reference sequence). With 2 bases removed from V and 6 bases from J, the gap between germline ends came to 13 bases. The CDR3 loop spans 14 amino acids. The CDR3 reads CASSLNQGFAEAFF. The CDR3 nucleotides read TGTGCCAGCAGCTTAAATCAGGGGTTCGCTGAAGCTTTCTTT. The variable domain in full, completed from reference TRBV7-9 and TRBJ1-1, reads DTGVSQNPRHKITKRGQNVTFRCDPISEHNRLYWYRQTLGQGPEFLTYFQNEAQLEKSRLLSDRFSAERPKGSFSTLEIQRTEQGDSAMYLCASSLNQGFAEAFFGQGTRLTVV.

V is TRBV27 and J is TRBJ2-2; D is perhaps TRBD1 or TRBD2 (5 bases each). CDR3 length equals 20 residues. Germline CDR1 and CDR2: MNHEY and SMNVEV (reference sequence). Trimming shortened V by 0 bases and J by 1 base, and 21 bases separated the two germline ends. The CDR3 region has the DNA TGTGCCAGCAGTTTATCGGTTTCGAGATACGGGACGGGGAACACCGGGGAGCTGTTTTTT. Its protein is CASSLSVSRYGTGNTGELFF.

V and J are TRBV4-2 and TRBJ2-6; perhaps TRBD1 as D (5 bases). Germline V gene data show CDR1 as LGHNA and CDR2 as YNFKEQ. This CDR3 has 16 residues. V shed 4 bases and J shed 2 bases, with 12 bases lying between them. The CDR3 sequence is CASSPTRDTGANVLTF. DNA for the CDR3: TGTGCCAGCAGCCCGACCAGGGATACTGGGGCCAACGTCCTGACTTTC.

V is TRBV7-2 and J is TRBJ2-7, with unresolved D. Trimming took 3 bases from V and 0 from J, leaving 9 bases between them. Germline V CDR1 and CDR2: SGHTA, FQGNSA. CDR3 length: 14 residues. The CDR3 loop is CASSFTVNSYEQYF. The CDR3 DNA follows: TGTGCCAGCAGCTTCACCGTAAACTCCTACGAGCAGTACTTC.

Here the CDR3 DNA reads TGTGCCAGCAGCCCGTCGCAGGCAGATGGCTACACCTTC. Translation gives CASSPSQADGYTF. This sequence joins TRBV5-6 and TRBJ1-2; no definite D call. This CDR3 comprises 13 residues. CDR1 and CDR2 (germline): SGHDT, YYEEEE. Between the trimmed V and J ends, which lost 4 bases and 6 bases, there was a span of 13 bases. Together with reference TRBV5-6 and TRBJ1-2, the CDR3 gives the full variable domain: DAGVTQSPTHLIKTRGQQVTLRCSPKSGHDTVSWYQQALGQGPQFIFQYYEEEERQRGNFPDRFSGHQFPNYSSELNVNALLLGDSALYLCASSPSQADGYTFGSGTRLTVV.

The V gene is TRBV27, the J gene TRBJ2-1, with D perhaps assigned TRBD1 or TRBD2 (7 bases each). The germline V gene has CDR1 MNHEY and CDR2 SMNVEV (reference sequence). This CDR3 has 15 amino acids. V was clipped by 2 bases and J by 4 bases, with 12 bases between them. This chain's CDR3 is CASSLQGGGYNEQFF. CDR3 nucleotides: TGTGCCAGCAGTTTACAGGGGGGGGGTTACAATGAGCAGTTCTTC.

The chain joins TRBV11-2 to TRBJ2-3; the D is unclear. The CDR3 is made up of 15 amino acids. V lost 3 bases to trimming and J lost 2 bases, with 12 bases between them. CDR1 and CDR2 from the germline V gene are SGHAT and FQNNGV. The DNA for the CDR3 is TGTGCCAGCAGCTTGGTCCACGTTTCCACAGATACGCAGTATTTT. This codes for CASSLVHVSTDTQYF.

DNA for the CDR3: TGTGCCAGCAGTTTACATTTGTTGGAGACAGGAAGAAATCGGAATTCACCCCTCCACTTT. This translates into CASSLHLLETGRNRNSPLHF. The chain combines TRBV27 with TRBJ1-6; tentatively, D is TRBD1 (6 bases). Per the germline V gene, CDR1 is MNHEY and CDR2 is SMNVEV (reference sequence). The CDR3 is 20 amino acids. Trimming removed 2 bases from V and 7 bases from J, with 27 bases in between.

The rearrangement uses TRBV20-1 and TRBJ2-7; 7 bases map to TRBD1. V was pared by 3 bases and J by 4 bases, with 9 bases of the junction left unmatched. The CDR3 runs to 14 residues. The germline CDR1 and CDR2 sequences are DFQATT and SNEGSKA (reference sequence). The CDR3 sequence is CSASGTVSSYEQYF. The CDR3 DNA is TGCAGTGCTAGTGGGACAGTTTCTTCTTACGAGCAGTACTTC.

This clone turned up a few times. This chain links TRBV6-5 with TRBJ2-7, with D unclear. Germline V gives CDR1 MNHEY, CDR2 SVGAGI. The CDR3 has 12 residues. The V gene lost 5 bases and the J gene lost 4 bases, with 9 bases spanning the gap. This chain's CDR3 is CASSPLQYEQYF. The DNA of the CDR3 is TGTGCCAGCAGTCCCCTTCAATACGAGCAGTACTTC.

V and J are TRBV11-2 and TRBJ2-7, with unresolved D. V dropped 5 bases and J dropped 7 bases, with 15 bases sitting between them. Germline V gene lookup returns CDR1 SGHAT and CDR2 FQNNGV. This CDR3 region has 13 residues. The DNA of the CDR3 is TGTGCCAGCAGCCCTCGGATTCTCGGGGAGCAGTACTTC. Protein: CASSPRILGEQYF. Based on the CDR3 plus reference TRBV11-2 and TRBJ2-7, the full variable domain is EAGVAQSPRYKIIEKRQSVAFWCNPISGHATLYWYQQILGQGPKLLIQFQNNGVVDDSQLPKDRFSAERLKGVDSTLKIQPAKLEDSAVYLCASSPRILGEQYFGPGTRLTVT.

The chain joins TRBV7-2 to TRBJ2-7; possibly TRBD1 for D (5 bases). From germline, CDR1 is SGHTA and CDR2 FQGNSA. With 6 bases removed from V and 5 bases from J, the gap between germline ends came to 11 bases. This CDR3 region has 12 residues. For the CDR3, the DNA is TGTGCCAGCAGGGAAGGGGCGCACGAGCAGTACTTC. Its translation is CASREGAHEQYF. The variable domain in full, completed from reference TRBV7-2 and TRBJ2-7, reads GAGVSQSPSNKVTEKGKDVELRCDPISGHTALYWYRQSLGQGLEFLIYFQGNSAPDKSGLPSDRFSAERTGGSVSTLTIQRTQQEDSAVYLCASREGAHEQYFGPGTRLTVT.

In DNA form, the CDR3 reads TGTGCCAGCAGCCCCCGCCGGACCGGGAGCTCCTACAATGAGCAGTTCTTC. It specifies CASSPRRTGSSYNEQFF. This sequence joins TRBV28 and TRBJ2-1; TRBD2 is a possible D gene (6 bases). Germline CDR1 MDHEN, CDR2 SYDVKM. Deletions cut 6 bases from V and 0 bases from J, with 18 bases between. CDR3 length: 17 amino acids.

The rearrangement uses TRBV5-4 and TRBJ2-7; either TRBD1 or TRBD2 may supply D (6 bases each). This CDR3 has 15 amino acids. V lost 0 bases and J 2 bases, leaving 12 bases between the germline ends. Germline V lookup: CDR1 SGHNT, CDR2 YYREEE (reference sequence). As DNA, the CDR3 is TGTGCCAGCAGCTTGGGGCAGGGGAGGACCTACGAGCAGTACTTC. Protein sequence: CASSLGQGRTYEQYF.

The chain combines TRBV7-2 with TRBJ1-5; no firm D call. The V and J ends lost 1 base and 3 bases respectively, with 10 bases between them. Germline V gene sequence: CDR1 SGHTA, CDR2 FQGNSA. This CDR3 has 15 residues. The CDR3 region has the DNA TGTGCCAGCAGCTTAGTAGGGCAGGACAATCAGCCCCAGCATTTT. This codes for CASSLVGQDNQPQHF.

The V and J genes are TRBV7-2 and TRBJ1-4; D may be TRBD1 (5 bases). This CDR3 region has 14 residues. Germline V gene data show CDR1 as SGHTA and CDR2 as FQGNSA. V was shortened by 1 base and J by 6 bases, with 9 bases between the two germline ends. The CDR3 DNA sequence: TGTGCCAGCAGCTTAGGCAGGGTCCATGAAAAACTGTTTTTT. Translated, it gives CASSLGRVHEKLFF. Using reference TRBV7-2 and TRBJ1-4 for the parts outside the CDR3, the full variable domain is GAGVSQSPSNKVTEKGKDVELRCDPISGHTALYWYRQSLGQGLEFLIYFQGNSAPDKSGLPSDRFSAERTGGSVSTLTIQRTQQEDSAVYLCASSLGRVHEKLFFGSGTQLSVL.

The chain couples TRBV18 to TRBJ2-5; D ambiguous. In germline, CDR1 is KGHSH, CDR2 LQKENI. The CDR3 is made up of 12 amino acids. V was pared by 6 bases and J by 0 bases, with 5 bases between. CDR3 bases: TGTGCCAGCTCGCTTTACCAAGAGACCCAGTACTTC. It translates to CASSLYQETQYF.

The chain is built from TRBV28 and TRBJ2-3; 10 bases agree with TRBD1. The V and J ends lost 7 bases and 2 bases, in that order; junction bases with no gene match: 6. The length of the CDR3 is 15 residues. Germline V gives CDR1 MDHEN, CDR2 SYDVKM. Here the CDR3 reads CASTMGQGTTDTQYF. Here the CDR3 DNA reads TGTGCCAGCACCATGGGACAGGGGACCACAGATACGCAGTATTTT.

J is TRBJ2-3 and V is TRBV2, with 9 bases identical to TRBD2. After removal of 10 bases from V and 11 bases from J, the junction contained 13 bases not matched to a gene. The CDR3 runs to 13 residues. Germline V gives CDR1 SNHLY, CDR2 FYNNEI. CDR3 region: CATRVGASGEQYF. The CDR3 DNA sequence: TGTGCCACCCGGGTGGGGGCTAGCGGGGAGCAGTATTTT.

CDR3 nucleotide sequence: TGTGCCAGCAGCTTAAATTGGTACCAAGAGACCCAGTACTTC. This gives the protein CASSLNWYQETQYF. V gene TRBV11-2 combines with J gene TRBJ2-5, with no clear D. From germline, CDR1 is SGHAT and CDR2 FQNNGV. The CDR3 totals 14 residues. V dropped 2 bases and J dropped 0 bases, with 7 bases sitting between them.

The rearrangement uses TRBV19 and TRBJ2-5; D is possibly TRBD1 or TRBD2 (5 bases each). The germline CDR1 and CDR2 sequences are LNHDA and SQIVND (reference sequence). The CDR3 covers 14 residues. The V end lost 3 bases, the J end lost 4 bases, and 12 bases lay between the germline ends. As DNA, the CDR3 is TGTGCCAGTAGTATGTCGAGGGGATCAGAGACCCAGTACTTC. This encodes CASSMSRGSETQYF.

This clone has only one observation. The chain combines TRBV28 with TRBJ2-7, with D unresolved. Germline-derived CDR1 and CDR2 are MDHEN and SYDVKM. Trimming removed 8 bases from V and 6 bases from J, with 11 bases in between. The CDR3 is made up of 11 amino acids. The DNA for the CDR3 is TGTGCCAGCGGCAAGCGAGGCGAGCAGTACTTC. It is translated as CASGKRGEQYF.

This rearrangement joins TRBV11-3 to TRBJ2-3; TRBD1 matches 7 bases. Germline V lookup: CDR1 SGHNT, CDR2 YENEEA. Trimming removed 3 bases from V and 2 bases from J; junction bases left unmatched: 5. The length of the CDR3 is 15 residues. The CDR3 is CASSFRTGYTDTQYF. DNA of the CDR3: TGTGCCAGCAGCTTTCGGACAGGCTACACAGATACGCAGTATTTT.

The chain combines TRBV6-2 or TRBV6-3 with TRBJ2-1; weak D call: TRBD1 (5 bases). V dropped 5 bases and J dropped 0 bases, with 5 bases sitting between them. CDR1 is MNHEY and CDR2 is SVGEGT in the germline V gene. The CDR3 covers 13 residues. As DNA, the CDR3 is TGTGCCAGCAGTGACAGCTCCTACAATGAGCAGTTCTTC. Its translation: CASSDSSYNEQFF.

The chain is built from TRBV28 and TRBJ2-4; D unclear. The CDR3 length is 15 residues. Germline CDR1 is MDHEN and CDR2 is SYDVKM. V was pared by 5 bases and J by 2 bases, with 13 bases between. The CDR3 sequence is CASSPGLVSKNIQYF. DNA for the CDR3: TGTGCCAGCAGTCCCGGTTTGGTCTCCAAAAACATTCAGTACTTC.